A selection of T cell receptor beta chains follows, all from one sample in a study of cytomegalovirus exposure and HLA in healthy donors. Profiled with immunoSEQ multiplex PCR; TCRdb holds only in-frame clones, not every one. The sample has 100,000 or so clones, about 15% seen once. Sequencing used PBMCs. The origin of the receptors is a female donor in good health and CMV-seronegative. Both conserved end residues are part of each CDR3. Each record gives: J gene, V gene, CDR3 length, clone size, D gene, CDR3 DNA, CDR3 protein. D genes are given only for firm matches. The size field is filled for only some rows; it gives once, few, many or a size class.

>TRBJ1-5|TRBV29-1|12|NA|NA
TGCAGCGTTGCCGCGAGCAATCAGCCCCAGCATTTT
CSVAASNQPQHF
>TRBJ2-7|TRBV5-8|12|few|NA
TGTGCCAGCAGCTTTGTAGCCTACGAGCAGTACTTC
CASSFVAYEQYF
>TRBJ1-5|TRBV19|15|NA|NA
TGTGCCAGTCACAGGGACCGATATAGCAATCAGCCCCAGCATTTT
CASHRDRYSNQPQHF
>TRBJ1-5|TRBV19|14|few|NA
TGTGCCTCCGTCGGGGGAGGAGGTAATCAGCCCCAGCATTTT
CASVGGGGNQPQHF
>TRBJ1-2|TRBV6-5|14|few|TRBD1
TGTGCCAGCAGTATCGCAGGGGGCTTGGGGGACTACACCTTC
CASSIAGGLGDYTF
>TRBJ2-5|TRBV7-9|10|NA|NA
TGTGCCAGCGCTCGGGAGACCCAGTACTTC
CASARETQYF
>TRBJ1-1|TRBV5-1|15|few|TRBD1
TGCGCCAGCAGCTTCCCACAGGGGGCGCCTAATGAAGCTTTCTTT
CASSFPQGAPNEAFF
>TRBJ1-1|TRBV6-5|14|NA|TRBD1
TGTGCCAGCAGTTACCGGACAGGGAACACTGAAGCTTTCTTT
CASSYRTGNTEAFF
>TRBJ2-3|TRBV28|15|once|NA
TGTGCCAGCAGAACCATAGCAGAAAGCACAGATACGCAGTATTTT
CASRTIAESTDTQYF
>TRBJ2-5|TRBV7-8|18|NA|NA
TGTGCCAGCAGCTCCCACTTTGCGGGGATCGGTTACCAAGAGACCCAGTACTTC
CASSSHFAGIGYQETQYF
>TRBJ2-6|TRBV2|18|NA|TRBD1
TGTGCCAGCAGTGACCTCGGACAGGGGGCCCCTGGGGCCAACGTCCTGACTTTC
CASSDLGQGAPGANVLTF
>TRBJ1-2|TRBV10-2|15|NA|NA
TGCGCCAGCAGTGAGGTGATACGGTCTTACTATGGCTACACCTTC
CASSEVIRSYYGYTF
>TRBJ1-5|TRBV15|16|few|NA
TGTGCCACCAGCAGACCCGGGTCCTATAGCAATCAGCCCCAGCATTTT
CATSRPGSYSNQPQHF
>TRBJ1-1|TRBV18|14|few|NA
TGTGCCAGCTCACAGGAAGTCAGGCAAACTGAAGCTTTCTTT
CASSQEVRQTEAFF
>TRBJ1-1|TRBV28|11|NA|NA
TGTGCCAGCAGTTTACAGGGGGAAGCTTTCTTT
CASSLQGEAFF
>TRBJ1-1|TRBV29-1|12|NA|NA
TGCAGCGTTGGACAAATTAACACTGAAGCTTTCTTT
CSVGQINTEAFF
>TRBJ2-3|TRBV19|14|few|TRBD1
TGTGCCACCAGAGACAGGGCTAGCACAGATACGCAGTATTTT
CATRDRASTDTQYF
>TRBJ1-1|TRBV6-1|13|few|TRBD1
TGTGCCAGCAGACGGGACAGTTGGACCGAAGCTTTCTTT
CASRRDSWTEAFF
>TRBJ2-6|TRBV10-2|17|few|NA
TGCGCCAGTAGTGGGGGGGGCGCCCACTCTGGGGCCAACGTCCTGACTTTC
CASSGGGAHSGANVLTF
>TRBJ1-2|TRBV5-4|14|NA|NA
TGTGCCAGCAGCTTAGTAGGGGATGGCTATGGCTACACCTTC
CASSLVGDGYGYTF
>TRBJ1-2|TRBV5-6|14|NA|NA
TGTGCCAGCAGCTTGGCGGGGTCCTACTATGGCTACACCTTC
CASSLAGSYYGYTF
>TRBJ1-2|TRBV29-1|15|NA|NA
TGCAGCGTTGAAGGGGGGGGGAGAGACCACTATGGCTACACCTTC
CSVEGGGRDHYGYTF
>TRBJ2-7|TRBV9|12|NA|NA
TGTGCCAGCAGCGCAACAAGGGGCGAGCAGTACTTC
CASSATRGEQYF
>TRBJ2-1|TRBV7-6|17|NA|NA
TGTGCCAGCAGCTACCGCGTATTGGTCGCACCCGACAATGAGCAGTTCTTC
CASSYRVLVAPDNEQFF
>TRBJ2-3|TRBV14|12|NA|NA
TGTGCCAGCAGCCTTACTGGGAGTACGCAGTATTTT
CASSLTGSTQYF
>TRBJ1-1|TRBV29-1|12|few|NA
TGCAGCGGCGGACAATCGAACACTGAAGCTTTCTTT
CSGGQSNTEAFF
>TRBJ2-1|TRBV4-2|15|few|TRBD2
TGTGCCAGCAGCCATGAAGCGGGAGGTATTTATGAGCAGTTCTTC
CASSHEAGGIYEQFF
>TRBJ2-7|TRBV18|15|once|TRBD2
TGTGCCAGCTCACCACCGACGGGGGGGACCTACGAGCAGTACTTC
CASSPPTGGTYEQYF
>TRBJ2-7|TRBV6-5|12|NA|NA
TGTGCCAGCAGTTACTCGAACGGGGAGCAGTACTTC
CASSYSNGEQYF
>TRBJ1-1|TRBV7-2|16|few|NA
TGTGCCAGCAGCTCAATCGGGGGGGGACTGAACACTGAAGCTTTCTTT
CASSSIGGGLNTEAFF
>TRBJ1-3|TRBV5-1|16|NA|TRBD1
TGCGCCAGCAGCTTGGTTTCAGGGGGCACTGGAAACACCATATATTTT
CASSLVSGGTGNTIYF
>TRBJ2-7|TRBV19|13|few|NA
TGTGCCAGTAGTCAGGATTTCTCCTACGAGCAGTACTTC
CASSQDFSYEQYF
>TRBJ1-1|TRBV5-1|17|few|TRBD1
TGCGCCAGCAGCTCCGGGACAGCGGCTGCACTGAACACTGAAGCTTTCTTT
CASSSGTAAALNTEAFF
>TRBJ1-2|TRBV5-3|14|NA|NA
TGTGCCAGAAGCTTGAACCGGGAGCAAGTGGGCTACACCTTC
CARSLNREQVGYTF
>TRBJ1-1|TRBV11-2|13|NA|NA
TGTGCCAGCAGCTTAGATCGAGACACTGAAGCTTTCTTT
CASSLDRDTEAFF
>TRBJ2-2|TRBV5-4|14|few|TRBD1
TGTGCCAGCAGCTCAAGGACAGGGCAAAGGGAGCTGTTTTTT
CASSSRTGQRELFF
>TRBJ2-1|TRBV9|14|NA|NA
TGTGCCAGCGGCAGCGGGGACACTTACAATGAGCAGTTCTTC
CASGSGDTYNEQFF
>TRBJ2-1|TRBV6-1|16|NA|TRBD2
TGTGCCAGCAGTGACCTCCCAGCGGGAGGAATAAATGAGCAGTTCTTC
CASSDLPAGGINEQFF
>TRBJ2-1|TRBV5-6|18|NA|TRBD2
TGTGCCAGCAGCTTATCCAGCGGGGGGATCCTCTCCTACAATGAGCAGTTCTTC
CASSLSSGGILSYNEQFF
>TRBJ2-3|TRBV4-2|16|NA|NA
TGTGCCAGCAGCCAAGTGGGAGCCCCTAGCACAGATACGCAGTATTTT
CASSQVGAPSTDTQYF
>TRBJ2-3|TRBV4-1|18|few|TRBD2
TGCGCCAGCAGCCAAGATGCACTAGCGGGAGGGCCCACAGATACGCAGTATTTT
CASSQDALAGGPTDTQYF
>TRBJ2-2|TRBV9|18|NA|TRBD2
TGTGCCAGCAGCGTGGCTCTAGCGGGGGGCCGGGGGACCGGGGAGCTGTTTTTT
CASSVALAGGRGTGELFF
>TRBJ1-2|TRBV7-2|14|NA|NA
TGTGCCAGCAGCCCCCGGGCGGGTCGGGATGGCTACACCTTC
CASSPRAGRDGYTF
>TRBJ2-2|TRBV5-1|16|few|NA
TGCGCCAGCAGCTTGACAGGGGGAGGGGACACCGGGGAGCTGTTTTTT
CASSLTGGGDTGELFF
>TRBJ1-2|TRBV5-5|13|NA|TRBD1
TGTGCCAGCAGCCTGGTGACAGGGGGCGGCTACACCTTC
CASSLVTGGGYTF
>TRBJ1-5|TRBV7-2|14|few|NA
TGTGCCAGCAGCTTAGAGTACAGGGCCCAGCCCCAGCATTTT
CASSLEYRAQPQHF
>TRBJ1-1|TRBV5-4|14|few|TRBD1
TGTGCCAGCAGCGCAGGACAGGGGGTCACTGAAGCTTTCTTT
CASSAGQGVTEAFF
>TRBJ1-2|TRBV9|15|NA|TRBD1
TGTGCCACAGGGGATAGGGACAGGGAGAACTATGGCTACACCTTC
CATGDRDRENYGYTF
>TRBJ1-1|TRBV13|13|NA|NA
TGTGCCAGCACCCCACGCCCTGGGCAGCAAGCTTTCTTT
CASTPRPGQQAFF
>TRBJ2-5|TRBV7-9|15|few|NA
TGTGCCAGCAGCTTAGCCTTAGCGGAGCAAGAGACCCAGTACTTC
CASSLALAEQETQYF
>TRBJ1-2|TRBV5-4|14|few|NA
TGTGCCAGCAGCTTGGGGCGGGCTTCCAGGGGCTACACCTTC
CASSLGRASRGYTF
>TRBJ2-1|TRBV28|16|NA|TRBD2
TGTGCCAGCAGTGATTCCGGACTAGCAATCTACAATGAGCAGTTCTTC
CASSDSGLAIYNEQFF